Below are 6 T cell receptor beta chains sequenced from a single sample in a study of T cells in localized non-small cell lung cancer. Only in-frame clones appear in the TCRdb table, and some are missing; sequencing was by immunoSEQ multiplex PCR. There are roughly 15,000 clones in the sample; approximately 85% occur only once, and around a quarter lies in the top ten. Sequenced material: peripheral blood, taken before any cancer treatment. The receptors originated from a female donor over 55 with stage I squamous cell lung carcinoma.

The CDR3 DNA reads TGTGCCAGCAGCCCAGGACCGCGGCGGTCTTTCCAAGAGACCCAGTACTTC. Its translation is CASSPGPRRSFQETQYF. The chain joins TRBV5-8 to TRBJ2-5; D gene uncertain. V was cut by 4 bases and J by 1 base, with 20 bases left in between. The germline CDR1 and CDR2 sequences are SGHTS and YDEGEE. The CDR3 runs to 17 residues.

The rearrangement links TRBV19 to TRBJ1-5, with no clear D. The ends were cut back, 5 bases at V and 3 bases at J, with 5 bases in the middle. Per the germline V gene, CDR1 is LNHDA and CDR2 is SQIVND (reference sequence). The CDR3 totals 12 residues. The chain's CDR3 is CASSPFNQPQHF. CDR3 bases: TGTGCCAGTAGTCCGTTCAATCAGCCCCAGCATTTT.

The chain couples TRBV13 to TRBJ1-3; unclear D gene. The CDR3 has 15 amino acids. Trimming left V 4 bases short and J 0 bases short, with 10 bases between. Germline values: CDR1 PRHDT, CDR2 FYEKMQ (reference sequence). The CDR3 bases are TGTGCCAGCAGCTACGGACGGATCTCTGGAAACACCATATATTTT. Encoded protein: CASSYGRISGNTIYF.

This sequence joins TRBV27 and TRBJ2-7; unclear D gene. From germline, CDR1 is MNHEY and CDR2 SMNVEV (reference sequence). The CDR3 runs 12 residues. V lost 6 bases to trimming and J lost 0 bases, with 6 bases between them. The CDR3 reads CASSRSSYEQYF. The CDR3 bases are TGTGCCAGCAGCCGAAGCTCCTACGAGCAGTACTTC.

This chain joins TRBV10-3 and TRBJ1-4; D unclear. Germline lookup yields CDR1 ENHRY and CDR2 SYGVKD. The CDR3 has 13 amino acids. The V end was cut by 0 bases, the J end by 5 bases, with 4 bases between. The CDR3 DNA reads as TGTGCCATCAGTGAGTCGAGAAATGAAAAACTGTTTTTT. It yields the protein CAISESRNEKLFF.

V and J are TRBV6-5 and TRBJ2-1, with 7 bases lining up with TRBD1. CDR1 is MNHEY and CDR2 is SVGAGI in the germline V gene. The CDR3 has 13 amino acids. Trimming cost V 6 bases and J 7 bases; bases outside gene matches: 6. In nucleotides, the CDR3 is TGTGCCAGCAGCTCAGGGGGACAGAATGAGCAGTTCTTC. Translating it yields CASSSGGQNEQFF.